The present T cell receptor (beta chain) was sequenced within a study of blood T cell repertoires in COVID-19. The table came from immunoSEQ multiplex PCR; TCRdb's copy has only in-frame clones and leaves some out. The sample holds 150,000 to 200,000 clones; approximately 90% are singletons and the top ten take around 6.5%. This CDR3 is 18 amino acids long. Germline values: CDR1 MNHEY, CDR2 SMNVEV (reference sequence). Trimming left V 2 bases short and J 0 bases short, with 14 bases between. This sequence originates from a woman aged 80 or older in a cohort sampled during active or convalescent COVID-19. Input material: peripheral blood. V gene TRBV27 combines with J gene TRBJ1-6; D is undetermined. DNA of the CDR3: TGTGCCAGCAGTTTAATGGCCAGGAAGAGCTCCTATAATTCACCCCTCCACTTT. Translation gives CASSLMARKSSYNSPLHF.